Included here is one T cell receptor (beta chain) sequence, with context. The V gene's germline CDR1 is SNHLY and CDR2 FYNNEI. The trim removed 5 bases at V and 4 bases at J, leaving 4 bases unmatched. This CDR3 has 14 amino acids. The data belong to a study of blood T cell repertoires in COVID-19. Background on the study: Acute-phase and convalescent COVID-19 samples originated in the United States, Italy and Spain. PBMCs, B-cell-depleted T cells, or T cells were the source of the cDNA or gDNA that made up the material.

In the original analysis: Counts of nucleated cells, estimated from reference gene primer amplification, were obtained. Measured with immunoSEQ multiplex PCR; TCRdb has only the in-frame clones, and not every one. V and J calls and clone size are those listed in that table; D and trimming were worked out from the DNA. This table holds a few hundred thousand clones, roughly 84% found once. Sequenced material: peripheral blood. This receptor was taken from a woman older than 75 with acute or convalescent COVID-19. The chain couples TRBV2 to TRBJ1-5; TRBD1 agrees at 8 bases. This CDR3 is CASSQGANNQPQHF. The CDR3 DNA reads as TGTGCCAGCAGTCAGGGGGCGAATAATCAGCCCCAGCATTTT.